This TCR beta chain was found in a study of blood T cell repertoires in COVID-19. Study in general: Both acute and convalescent COVID-19 samples were obtained from the United States, Italy and Spain. The cDNA or gDNA used as material had been derived from T cells, B-cell-depleted T cells, or PBMCs.

Trimming at V came to 3 bases and at J to 4 bases, leaving 11 bases not matched to a gene. The length of the CDR3 is 17 residues. From germline, CDR1 is SGHNT and CDR2 YYREEE (reference sequence). Assay used: immunoSEQ multiplex PCR; TCRdb lists only in-frame clones, some missing. Altogether tens of thousands of clones are present, about 90% being singletons, with the ten largest covering about 12%. The sequenced sample was peripheral blood. This chain connects TRBV5-4 to TRBJ2-2; 8 bases agree with TRBD2. This receptor was obtained from a man aged 65-85 years with acute or convalescent COVID-19. CDR3: CASSSPSSGMVTGELFF. Written as DNA, the CDR3 is TGTGCCAGCAGCTCACCGAGTAGCGGGATGGTCACCGGGGAGCTGTTTTTT.